Each of the 3 T cell receptor beta chains below was sequenced from the same sample in a study of blood T cells in healthy people across ages. The use of a sample-barcoded 5' primer and a J-beta primer mix characterized a second PCR of roughly 6 to 11 cycles. Via MiXCR, TCRdb re-called the 5' RACE reads, giving one row per CDR3 protein. In the table there are approximately 1.5 million distinct CDR3 sequences, about 32% of which are singletons. Sequencing was carried out using blood. These TCRs come from a woman in her 30s in good health.

The V call is TRBV20-1, the J call TRBJ2-7; D might be TRBD2 (5 bases). The CDR3 contains 15 residues. V lost 2 bases and J 0 bases, leaving 14 bases between the germline ends. Germline CDR1 reads DFQATT; CDR2 reads SNEGSKA (reference sequence). The CDR3 here is CSARPPLGPSYEQYF. CDR3 DNA: TGCAGTGCTAGACCCCCACTAGGACCCTCCTACGAGCAGTACTTC.

To note about this clonotype: A much more abundant neighbour one base away suggests this may be a read error. The chain has TRBV6-1 and TRBJ2-7; no definite D call. The CDR3 contains 12 residues. The germline gives CDR1 MNHNS, CDR2 SASEGT. Written as DNA, the CDR3 is TGTGCCAGCAGTGAAGTCTCCTACGGGCAGTACTTC. The encoded protein is CASSEVSYGQYF.

V is TRBV20-1 and J is TRBJ2-3, with TRBD2 matching 11 bases. Losses at the gene ends were 0 bases for V and 0 bases for J; bases not matched to a gene: 20. CDR3 length equals 22 residues. Germline CDR1 reads DFQATT; CDR2 reads SNEGSKA (reference sequence). The CDR3 DNA reads as TGCAGTGCTAGAGATCGTTGGAAAACCGGGACTAGCGGTATAACTAGCACAGATACGCAGTATTTT. Protein sequence: CSARDRWKTGTSGITSTDTQYF.